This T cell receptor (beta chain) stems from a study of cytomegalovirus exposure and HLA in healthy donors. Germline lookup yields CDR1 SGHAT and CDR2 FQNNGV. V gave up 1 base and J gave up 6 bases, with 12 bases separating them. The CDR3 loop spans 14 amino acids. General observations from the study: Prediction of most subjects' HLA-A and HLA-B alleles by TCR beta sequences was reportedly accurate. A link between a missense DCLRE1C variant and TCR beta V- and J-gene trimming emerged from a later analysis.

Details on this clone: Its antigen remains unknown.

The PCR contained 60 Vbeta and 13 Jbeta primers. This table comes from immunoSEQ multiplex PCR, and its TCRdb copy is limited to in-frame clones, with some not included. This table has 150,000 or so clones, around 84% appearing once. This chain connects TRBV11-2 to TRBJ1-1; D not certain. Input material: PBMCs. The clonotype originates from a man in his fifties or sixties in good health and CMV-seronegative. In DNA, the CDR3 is TGTGCCAGCAGCTTAGTAACGGTGAGGGCTGAAGCTTTCTTT. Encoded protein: CASSLVTVRAEAFF.